Below, one T cell receptor beta chain is given with its context. Its specificity is unknown. The sample comes from a study of blood T cells in healthy people across ages. Study as a whole: Through template switching, about one barcoded beta molecule was captured per two T cells, as measured in model experiments. General study findings and limits: TCR beta diversity correlated strongly with naive T cell percentage. As age increased, TCR beta diversity per million T cells fell in a roughly linear fashion. Aged donors had fewer naive CD4+ cells and lower diversity than long-lived donors.

A second PCR of roughly 7 to 11 cycles used a sample-barcoded 5' primer and a J-beta primer mix. TCRdb independently ran MiXCR on the 5' RACE reads; one entry per CDR3 protein. The sample lists fewer than 2,000,000 distinct CDR3 sequences; around 35% were seen once. The length of the CDR3 is 15 residues. Germline CDR1 and CDR2: SGHTA and FQGNSA. With V trimmed by 1 base and J by 7 bases, 5 bases remained unmatched. The origin of this receptor is a woman in her 30s in good health. The sequenced sample consisted of blood. This chain links TRBV7-2 with TRBJ2-5, with 11 bases that match TRBD1. CDR3 in amino acids: CASSLVGGTGGTQYF. DNA of the CDR3: TGTGCCAGCAGCTTAGTCGGCGGGACAGGGGGGACCCAGTACTTC.